One and the same sample provided the 3 T cell receptor beta chains below, sequenced in a study of T cell responses to AZD1222 COVID-19 vaccine listed by TCRdb under 2021. The library was built by means of the immunoSEQ multiplex PCR assay. The table was pulled from immuneACCESS by TCRdb, which kept in-frame rearrangements only. Such tables lose some clones; where checked, under half of the loss comes from unresolved V genes, and the rest has no known cause. For this sample the table gives about 130,000 clones, of which more than 85% were detected only once. Around 2.8% of the sample rests with the top ten. The time point label, read with the paper, signifies: baseline before first vaccination. Here the sequenced sample was peripheral blood, taken on day 0 of AZD1222 vaccination. These receptors all come from an adult in good health.

V is TRBV4-3 and J is TRBJ1-1, with D maybe TRBD1 (6 bases). Trimming removed 3 bases from V and 5 bases from J, with 10 bases in between. Germline values: CDR1 LGHNA, CDR2 YSLEER. This CDR3 is 13 amino acids long. CDR3 bases: TGCGCCAGCAGCCAGGAGGGGGGAACTGAAGCTTTCTTT. Amino acids: CASSQEGGTEAFF.

This clone was observed once. The chain has TRBV13 and TRBJ2-1; TRBD2 agrees at 14 bases. Germline V CDR1 and CDR2: PRHDT, FYEKMQ (reference sequence). This CDR3 contains 15 residues. V lost 5 bases and J lost 8; bases outside the gene matches: 5. The CDR3 here is CASSTGTSGSDEQFF. Here the CDR3 DNA reads TGTGCCAGCAGCACCGGGACTAGCGGGAGCGATGAGCAGTTCTTC. Based on the CDR3 plus reference TRBV13 and TRBJ2-1, the full variable domain is AAGVIQSPRHLIKEKRETATLKCYPIPRHDTVYWYQQGPGQDPQFLISFYEKMQSDKGSIPDRFSAQQFSDYHSELNMSSLELGDSALYFCASSTGTSGSDEQFFGPGTRLTVL.

The rearrangement links TRBV6-5 to TRBJ2-1; 8 bases map to TRBD2. Germline CDR1 MNHEY, CDR2 SVGAGI. The V and J ends lost 1 base and 7 bases, in that order; junction bases with no gene match: 6. The CDR3 consists of 15 residues. This CDR3 is CASSYFTSGDNEQFF. The CDR3 DNA reads TGTGCCAGCAGTTACTTTACTAGCGGAGATAATGAGCAGTTCTTC.